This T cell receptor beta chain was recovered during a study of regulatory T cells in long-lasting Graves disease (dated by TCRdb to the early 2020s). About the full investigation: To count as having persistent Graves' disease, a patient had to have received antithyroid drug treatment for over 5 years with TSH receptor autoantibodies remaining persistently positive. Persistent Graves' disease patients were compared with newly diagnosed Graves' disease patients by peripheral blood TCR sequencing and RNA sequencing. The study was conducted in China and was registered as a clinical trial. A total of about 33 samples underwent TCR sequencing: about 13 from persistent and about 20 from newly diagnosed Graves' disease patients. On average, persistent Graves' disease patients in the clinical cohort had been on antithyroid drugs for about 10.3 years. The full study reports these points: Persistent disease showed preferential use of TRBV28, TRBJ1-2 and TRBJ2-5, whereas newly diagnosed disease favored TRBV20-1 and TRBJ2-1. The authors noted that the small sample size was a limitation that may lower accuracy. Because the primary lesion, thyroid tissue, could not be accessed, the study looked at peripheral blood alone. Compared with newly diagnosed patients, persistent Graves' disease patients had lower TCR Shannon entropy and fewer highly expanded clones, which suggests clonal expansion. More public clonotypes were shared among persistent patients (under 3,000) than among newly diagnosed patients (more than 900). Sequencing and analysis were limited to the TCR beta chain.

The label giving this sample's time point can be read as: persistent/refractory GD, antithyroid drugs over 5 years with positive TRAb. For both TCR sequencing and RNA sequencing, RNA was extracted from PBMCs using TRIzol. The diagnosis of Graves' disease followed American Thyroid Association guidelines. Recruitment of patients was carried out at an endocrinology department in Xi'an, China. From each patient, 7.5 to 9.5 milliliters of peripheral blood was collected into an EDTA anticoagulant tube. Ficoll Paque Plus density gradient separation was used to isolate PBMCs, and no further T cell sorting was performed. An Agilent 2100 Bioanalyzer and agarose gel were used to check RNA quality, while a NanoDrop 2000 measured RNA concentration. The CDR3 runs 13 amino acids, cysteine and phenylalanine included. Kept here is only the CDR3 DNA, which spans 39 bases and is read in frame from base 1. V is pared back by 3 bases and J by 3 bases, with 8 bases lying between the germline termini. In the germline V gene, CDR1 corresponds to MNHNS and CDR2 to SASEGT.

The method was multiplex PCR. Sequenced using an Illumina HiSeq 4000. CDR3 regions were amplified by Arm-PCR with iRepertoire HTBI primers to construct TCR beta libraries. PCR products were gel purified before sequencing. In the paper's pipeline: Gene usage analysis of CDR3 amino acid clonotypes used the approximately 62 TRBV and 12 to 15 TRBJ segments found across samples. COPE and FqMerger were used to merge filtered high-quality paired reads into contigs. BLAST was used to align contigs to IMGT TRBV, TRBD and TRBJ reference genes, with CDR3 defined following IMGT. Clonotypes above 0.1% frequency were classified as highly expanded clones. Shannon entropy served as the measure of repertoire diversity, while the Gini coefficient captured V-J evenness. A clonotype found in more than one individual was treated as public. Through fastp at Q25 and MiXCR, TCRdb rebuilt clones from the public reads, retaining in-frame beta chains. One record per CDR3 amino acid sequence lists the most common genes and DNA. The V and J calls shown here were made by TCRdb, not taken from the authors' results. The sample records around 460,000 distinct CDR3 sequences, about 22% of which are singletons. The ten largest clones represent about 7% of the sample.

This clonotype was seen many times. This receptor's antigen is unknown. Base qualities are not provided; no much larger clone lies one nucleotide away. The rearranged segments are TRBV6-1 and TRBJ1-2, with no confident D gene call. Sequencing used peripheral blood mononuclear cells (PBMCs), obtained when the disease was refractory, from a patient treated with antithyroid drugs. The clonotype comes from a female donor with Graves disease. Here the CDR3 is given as CASSEAYYYGYTF. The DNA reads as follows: TGTGCCAGCAGTGAGGCGTATTACTATGGCTACACCTTC.